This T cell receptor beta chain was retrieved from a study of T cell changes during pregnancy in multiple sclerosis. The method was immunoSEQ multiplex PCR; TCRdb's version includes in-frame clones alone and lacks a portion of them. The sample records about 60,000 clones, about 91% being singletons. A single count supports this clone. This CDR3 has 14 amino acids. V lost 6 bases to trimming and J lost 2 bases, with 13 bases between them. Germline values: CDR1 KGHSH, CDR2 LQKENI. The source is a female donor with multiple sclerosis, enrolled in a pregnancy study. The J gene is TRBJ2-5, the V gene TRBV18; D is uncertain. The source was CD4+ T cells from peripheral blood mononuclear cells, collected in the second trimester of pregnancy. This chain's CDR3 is CASSTSLDQETQYF. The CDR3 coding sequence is TGTGCCAGCTCCACCAGTCTTGATCAAGAGACCCAGTACTTC. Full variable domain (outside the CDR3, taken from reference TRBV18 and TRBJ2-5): NAGVMQNPRHLVRRRGQEARLRCSPMKGHSHVYWYRQLPEEGLKFMVYLQKENIIDESGMPKERFSAEFPKEGPSILRIQQVVRGDSAAYFCASSTSLDQETQYFGPGTRLLVL.